This is a list of T cell receptor beta chains from one sample in a study of T-cell memory formation after mild COVID-19. TCRdb reanalysed the 5' RACE reads using MiXCR and keeps one entry per CDR3 protein. Of about 600,000 distinct CDR3 sequences listed, about a fifth are singletons. Sample: PBMCs or a T cell subset sorted from them (not recorded which). These receptor sequences come from an adult woman who had mild COVID-19 (a few samples of this study predate the infection). Cell type and time point are not known. Both conserved end residues are part of each CDR3. Fields, in order: CDR3 DNA, CDR3 protein, clone size, D gene, V gene, J gene. The D gene is left open where the match is weak. Clone size, where shown, is once, few, many, or a class for clones that have expanded.

cdr3_nt: TGTGCCAGCAGCGGACTAGCGGGGGGGATCACCTACAATGAGCAGTTCTTC; cdr3_aa: CASSGLAGGITYNEQFF; clone_size: few; d_call: TRBD2; v_call: TRBV12-3/TRBV12-4; j_call: TRBJ2-1
cdr3_nt: TGCAGTGCTAGGGGAAAGAAAGGACAGGGCCCGAACACTGAAGCTTTCTTT; cdr3_aa: CSARGKKGQGPNTEAFF; clone_size: few; d_call: TRBD1; v_call: TRBV20-1; j_call: TRBJ1-1
cdr3_nt: TGTGCCAGCAGCCGGGAGGGGTTAATCCCCACAGATACGCAGTATTTT; cdr3_aa: CASSREGLIPTDTQYF; clone_size: NA; d_call: TRBD2; v_call: TRBV2; j_call: TRBJ2-3
cdr3_nt: TGTGCCAGCAGATATTACAGGAACACTGAAGCTTACTTT; cdr3_aa: CASRYYRNTEAYF; clone_size: NA; d_call: NA; v_call: TRBV2; j_call: TRBJ1-1
cdr3_nt: TGTGCCAGCAGCCTGTATCGGGATACGCAGTATTTT; cdr3_aa: CASSLYRDTQYF; clone_size: many; d_call: NA; v_call: TRBV5-6; j_call: TRBJ2-3
cdr3_nt: TGTGCCAGCAGTCCAACAGGGATCTCTCAGCCCCAGCATTTT; cdr3_aa: CASSPTGISQPQHF; clone_size: NA; d_call: NA; v_call: TRBV12-3/TRBV12-4; j_call: TRBJ1-5
cdr3_nt: TGTGCCAGCTCACCACCGAGTCGGCCGATCTCTGGAAACACCATATATTTT; cdr3_aa: CASSPPSRPISGNTIYF; clone_size: few; d_call: NA; v_call: TRBV18; j_call: TRBJ1-3
cdr3_nt: TGTGCCAGCAGCTTATGGGACATCGGCTATGGCTACACCTTC; cdr3_aa: CASSLWDIGYGYTF; clone_size: NA; d_call: NA; v_call: TRBV7-2; j_call: TRBJ1-2
cdr3_nt: TGTGCCAGCAGTCCCGAGACAGGCACTTATGGCTACACCTTC; cdr3_aa: CASSPETGTYGYTF; clone_size: few; d_call: NA; v_call: TRBV12-3/TRBV12-4; j_call: TRBJ1-2
cdr3_nt: TGTGCCAGCAGCCCCAGTACAGGGGGCCATGGCTACACCTTC; cdr3_aa: CASSPSTGGHGYTF; clone_size: few; d_call: TRBD1; v_call: TRBV5-5; j_call: TRBJ1-2